One and the same sample provided the 11 T cell receptor beta chains below, sequenced in a study of control samples from healthy donors and cancer patients. The assay was immunoSEQ multiplex PCR, and TCRdb's table has in-frame clones only and misses some. The sample has around 140,000 clones; 92% are singletons. The sample comprised blood. The receptors derive from a woman between 50 and 59 years old in good health.

The V call is TRBV7-9, the J call TRBJ2-7, with TRBD2 identical over 11 bases. The CDR3 length is 14 residues. Per the germline V gene, CDR1 is SEHNR and CDR2 is FQNEAQ (reference sequence). V shed 3 bases and J 2 bases; nucleotides not matched to a gene: 0. CDR3 DNA: TGTGCCAGCAGCTTTAGCGGGGGGGCCTACGAGCAGTACTTC. Its translation is CASSFSGGAYEQYF.

The J gene is TRBJ1-2, the V gene TRBV14; the D gene is possibly TRBD1 (5 bases). The CDR3 is made up of 15 amino acids. With 1 base removed from V and 5 bases from J, the gap between germline ends came to 14 bases. Germline V CDR1 and CDR2: SGHDN, FVKESK. CDR3 amino acids: CASSQARDSLYGYTF. The CDR3, as DNA: TGTGCCAGCAGCCAAGCCCGGGACTCACTTTATGGCTACACCTTC.

V is TRBV11-1 and J is TRBJ2-1; no clear D gene. The V end lost 2 bases, the J end lost 8 bases, and 7 bases lay between the germline ends. This CDR3 has 12 residues. Germline V gives CDR1 SGHAT, CDR2 FQDESV (reference sequence). The CDR3 region is CASSLNPDEQFF. As DNA, the CDR3 is TGTGCCAGCAGCTTAAACCCGGATGAGCAGTTCTTC.

The chain carries TRBV2 and TRBJ2-7; weak D call: TRBD1 (6 bases). This CDR3 is 14 amino acids long. Germline V gene sequence: CDR1 SNHLY, CDR2 FYNNEI. The V end was cut by 4 bases, the J end by 2 bases, with 12 bases between. The CDR3 DNA reads as TGTGCCAGCAGTGGACAGGCTAGTGCCTACGAGCAGTACTTC. As protein: CASSGQASAYEQYF.

The chain has TRBV12-3 or TRBV12-4 and TRBJ1-2; D is unresolved. The CDR3 extends over 13 amino acids. Trimming pared 2 bases from V and 5 bases from J, leaving 9 bases between. This CDR3 is CASSLKQPYGYTF. In nucleotides, the CDR3 is TGTGCCAGCAGTTTAAAGCAGCCTTATGGCTACACCTTC.

V gene TRBV3-1 (or the pseudogene TRBV3-2) combines with J gene TRBJ2-1; tentatively, D is TRBD1 (5 bases). CDR3 length equals 15 residues. Per the germline V gene, CDR1 is LGHDT and CDR2 is YNNKEL (reference sequence). The V gene lost 1 base and the J gene lost 3 bases, with 10 bases spanning the gap. The CDR3 sequence: CASSQGVDIYNEQFF. CDR3 in DNA: TGTGCCAGCAGCCAAGGTGTGGACATCTACAATGAGCAGTTCTTC.

The rearrangement links TRBV19 to TRBJ1-2; D ambiguous. V was cut by 10 bases and J by 3 bases, with 24 bases left in between. Germline CDR1 LNHDA, CDR2 SQIVND (reference sequence). The CDR3 length is 16 residues. The CDR3 region has the DNA TGTGCCACCTCTCCGGGCCCCCTCCTTCGCGACTATGGCTACACCTTC. Residues: CATSPGPLLRDYGYTF.

V and J are TRBV2 and TRBJ1-6; D perhaps matches TRBD1 (5 bases). Germline V gene sequence: CDR1 SNHLY, CDR2 FYNNEI. V lost 0 bases, J lost 5 bases, and 17 bases lay in between. The CDR3 is 18 residues long. CDR3 DNA sequence: TGTGCCAGCAGTGAAGCTTGGGGGTACGGGAGTAATAATTCACCCCTCCACTTT. This codes for CASSEAWGYGSNNSPLHF.

J is TRBJ2-3 and V is TRBV5-6, with D perhaps TRBD1 (6 bases). The CDR3 consists of 15 residues. The germline gives CDR1 SGHDT, CDR2 YYEEEE. Trimming cost V 4 bases and J 0 bases, with 12 bases left between them. DNA for the CDR3: TGTGCCAGCAGCCCGGACAGTGCTAGCACAGATACGCAGTATTTT. Amino acid sequence: CASSPDSASTDTQYF.

The rearrangement uses TRBV18 and TRBJ2-3; tentative D call: TRBD1 (5 bases). This CDR3 has 14 residues. The V end lost 3 bases, the J end lost 6 bases, and 13 bases lay between the germline ends. Germline lookup yields CDR1 KGHSH and CDR2 LQKENI. The CDR3 loop reads CASSPQGLTDTQYF. The CDR3 region has the DNA TGTGCCAGCTCACCCCAGGGCCTCACGGATACGCAGTATTTT.

This rearrangement joins TRBV30 to TRBJ1-3; TRBD1 is a possible D gene (6 bases). CDR1 is GTSNPN and CDR2 is SVGIG in the germline V gene (reference sequence). CDR3 length: 16 amino acids. V lost 7 bases to trimming and J lost 0 bases, with 19 bases between them. CDR3 in amino acids: CAYNPRGADSGNTIYF. The DNA for the CDR3 is TGTGCCTACAATCCGAGGGGGGCAGACTCTGGAAACACCATATATTTT.